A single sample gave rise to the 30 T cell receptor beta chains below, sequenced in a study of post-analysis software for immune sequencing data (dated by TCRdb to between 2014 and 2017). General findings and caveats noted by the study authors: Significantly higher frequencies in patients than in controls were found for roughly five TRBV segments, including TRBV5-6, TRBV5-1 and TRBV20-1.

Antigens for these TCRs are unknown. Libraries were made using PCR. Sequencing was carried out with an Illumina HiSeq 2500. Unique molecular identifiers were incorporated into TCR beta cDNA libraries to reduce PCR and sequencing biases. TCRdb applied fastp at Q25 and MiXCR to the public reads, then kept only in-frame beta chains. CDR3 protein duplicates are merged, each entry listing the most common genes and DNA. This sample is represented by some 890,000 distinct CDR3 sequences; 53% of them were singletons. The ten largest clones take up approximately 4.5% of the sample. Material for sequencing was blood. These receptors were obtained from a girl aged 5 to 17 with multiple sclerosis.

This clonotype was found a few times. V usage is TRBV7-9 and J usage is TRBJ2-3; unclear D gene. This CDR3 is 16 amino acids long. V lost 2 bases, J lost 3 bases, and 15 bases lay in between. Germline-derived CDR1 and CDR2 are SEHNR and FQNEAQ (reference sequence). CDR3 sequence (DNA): TGTGCCAGCAGCTTAACCGGTGGAACCTGGACAGATACGCAGTATTTT. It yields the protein CASSLTGGTWTDTQYF. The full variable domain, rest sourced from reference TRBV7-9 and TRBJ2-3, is DTGVSQNPRHKITKRGQNVTFRCDPISEHNRLYWYRQTLGQGPEFLTYFQNEAQLEKSRLLSDRFSAERPKGSFSTLEIQRTEQGDSAMYLCASSLTGGTWTDTQYFGPGTRLTVL.

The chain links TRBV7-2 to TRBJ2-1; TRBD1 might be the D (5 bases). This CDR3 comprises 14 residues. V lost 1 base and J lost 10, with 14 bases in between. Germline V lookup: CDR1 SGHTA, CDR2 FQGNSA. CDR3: CASSLGVVGAEQFF. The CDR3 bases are TGTGCCAGCAGCTTAGGAGTAGTTGGGGCCGAGCAGTTCTTC. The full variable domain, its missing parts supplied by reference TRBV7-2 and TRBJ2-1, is GAGVSQSPSNKVTEKGKDVELRCDPISGHTALYWYRQSLGQGLEFLIYFQGNSAPDKSGLPSDRFSAERTGGSVSTLTIQRTQQEDSAVYLCASSLGVVGAEQFFGPGTRLTVL.

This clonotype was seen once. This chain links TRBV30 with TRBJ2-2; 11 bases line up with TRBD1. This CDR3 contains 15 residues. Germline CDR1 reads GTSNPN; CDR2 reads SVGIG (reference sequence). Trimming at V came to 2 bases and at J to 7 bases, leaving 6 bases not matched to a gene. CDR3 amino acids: CAWSPGQGANGELFF. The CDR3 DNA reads TGTGCCTGGAGTCCTGGACAGGGGGCTAACGGGGAGCTGTTTTTT.

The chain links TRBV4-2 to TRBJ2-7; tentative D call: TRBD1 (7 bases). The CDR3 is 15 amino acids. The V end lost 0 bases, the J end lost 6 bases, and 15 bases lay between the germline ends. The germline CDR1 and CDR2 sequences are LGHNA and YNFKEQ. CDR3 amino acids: CASSQEGQGGFEQYF. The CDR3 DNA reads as TGTGCCAGCAGCCAAGAAGGTCAGGGGGGCTTCGAGCAGTACTTC.

The CDR3 DNA sequence: TGTGCCAGCAGCCAAGATGGCGACCACGGTGAAAAACTGTTTTTT. It is translated as CASSQDGDHGEKLFF. V usage is TRBV3-1 and J usage is TRBJ1-4; no firm D call. Germline V gene sequence: CDR1 LGHDT, CDR2 YNNKEL (reference sequence). V lost 0 bases, J lost 7 bases, and 12 bases lay in between. The CDR3 runs to 15 residues.

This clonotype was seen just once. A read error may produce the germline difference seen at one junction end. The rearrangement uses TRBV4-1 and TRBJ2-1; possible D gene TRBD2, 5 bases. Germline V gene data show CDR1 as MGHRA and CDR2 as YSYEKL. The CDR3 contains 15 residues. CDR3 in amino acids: CASSQVGLANGELFF. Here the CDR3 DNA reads TGCGCCAGCAGCCAAGTCGGCCTAGCTAACGGGGAGCTGTTCTTC.

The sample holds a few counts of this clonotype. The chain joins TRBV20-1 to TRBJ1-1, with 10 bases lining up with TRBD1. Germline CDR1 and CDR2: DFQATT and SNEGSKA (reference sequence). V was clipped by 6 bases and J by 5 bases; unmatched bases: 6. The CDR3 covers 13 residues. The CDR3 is CSAFGTGETEAFF. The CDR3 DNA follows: TGCAGTGCCTTTGGGACAGGGGAAACTGAAGCTTTCTTT.

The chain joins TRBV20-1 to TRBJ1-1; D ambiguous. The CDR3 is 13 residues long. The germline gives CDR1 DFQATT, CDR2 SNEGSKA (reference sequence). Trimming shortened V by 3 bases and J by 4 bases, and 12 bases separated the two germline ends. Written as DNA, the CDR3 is TGCAGTGCTAGGACCGGGCGTGCCACTGAAGCTTTCTTT. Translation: CSARTGRATEAFF.

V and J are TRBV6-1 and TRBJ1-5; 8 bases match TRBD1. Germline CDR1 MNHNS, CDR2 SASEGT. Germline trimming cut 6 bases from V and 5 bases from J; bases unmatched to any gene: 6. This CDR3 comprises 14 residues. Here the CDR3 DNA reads TGTGCCAGCAGGATAGGACAGGGCGATCAGCCCCAGCATTTT. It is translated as CASRIGQGDQPQHF.

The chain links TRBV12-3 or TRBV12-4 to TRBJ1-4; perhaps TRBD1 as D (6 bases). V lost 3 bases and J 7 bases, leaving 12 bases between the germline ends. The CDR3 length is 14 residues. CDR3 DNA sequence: TGTGCCAGCAGTTTCAGGGGCCCTCCTGAAAAACTGTTTTTT. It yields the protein CASSFRGPPEKLFF.

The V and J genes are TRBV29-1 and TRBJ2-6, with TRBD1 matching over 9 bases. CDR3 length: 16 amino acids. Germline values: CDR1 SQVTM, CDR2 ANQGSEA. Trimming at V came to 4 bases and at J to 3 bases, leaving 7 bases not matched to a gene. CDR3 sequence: CSVGGQGSDGANVLTF. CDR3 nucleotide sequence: TGCAGCGTTGGGGGACAGGGATCGGATGGGGCCAACGTCCTGACTTTC.

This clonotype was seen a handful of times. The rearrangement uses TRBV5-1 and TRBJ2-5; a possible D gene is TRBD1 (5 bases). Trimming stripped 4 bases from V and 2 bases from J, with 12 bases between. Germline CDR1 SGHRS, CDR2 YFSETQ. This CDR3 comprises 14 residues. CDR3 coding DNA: TGCGCCAGCAGCCGGACCAGGGAACAAGAGACCCAGTACTTC. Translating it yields CASSRTREQETQYF.

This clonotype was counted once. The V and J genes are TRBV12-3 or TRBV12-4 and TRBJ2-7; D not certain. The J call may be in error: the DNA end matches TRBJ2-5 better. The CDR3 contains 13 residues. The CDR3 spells CASSGTYQETQYF. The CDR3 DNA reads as TGTGCCAGCAGTGGTACTTACCAAGAGACCCAGTACTTC.

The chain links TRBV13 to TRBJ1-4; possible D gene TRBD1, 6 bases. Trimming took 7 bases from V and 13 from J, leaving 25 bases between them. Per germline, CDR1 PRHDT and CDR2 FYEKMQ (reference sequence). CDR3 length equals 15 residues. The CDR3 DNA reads TGTGCCAGCAACAAAAGGTGGGCCAGGGGTTACAGACTGTTTTTT. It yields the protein CASNKRWARGYRLFF. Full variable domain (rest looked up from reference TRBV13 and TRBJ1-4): AAGVIQSPRHLIKEKRETATLKCYPIPRHDTVYWYQQGPGQDPQFLISFYEKMQSDKGSIPDRFSAQQFSDYHSELNMSSLELGDSALYFCASNKRWARGYRLFFGSGTQLSVL.

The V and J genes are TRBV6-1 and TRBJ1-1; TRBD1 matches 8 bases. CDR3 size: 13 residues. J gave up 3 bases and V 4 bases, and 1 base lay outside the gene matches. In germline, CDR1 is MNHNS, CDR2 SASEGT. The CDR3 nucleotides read TGTGCCAGCAGTGCGGACAGGGACACTGAAGCTTTCTTT. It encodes CASSADRDTEAFF.

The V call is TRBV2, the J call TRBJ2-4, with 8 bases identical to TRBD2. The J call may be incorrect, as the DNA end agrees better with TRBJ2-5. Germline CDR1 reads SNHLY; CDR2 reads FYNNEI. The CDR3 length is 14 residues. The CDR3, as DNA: TGTGCCAGCAGATGGGTCGCGGGAGGAGAGACCCAGTACTTC. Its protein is CASRWVAGGETQYF.

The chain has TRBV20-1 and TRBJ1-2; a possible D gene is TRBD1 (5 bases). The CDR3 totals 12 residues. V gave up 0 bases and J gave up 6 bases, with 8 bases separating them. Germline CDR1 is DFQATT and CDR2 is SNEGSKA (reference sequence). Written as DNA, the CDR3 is TGCAGTGCTAGAGATTGGGGGGATGGCTACACCTTC. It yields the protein CSARDWGDGYTF.

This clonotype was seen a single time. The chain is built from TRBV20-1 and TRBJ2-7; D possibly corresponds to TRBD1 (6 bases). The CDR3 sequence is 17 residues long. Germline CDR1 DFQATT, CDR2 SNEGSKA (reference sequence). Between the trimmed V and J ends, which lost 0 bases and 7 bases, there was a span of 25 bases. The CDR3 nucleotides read TGCAGTGCTAGAGACGGACAGACGGCAACAGTATACAATGAGCAGTACTTC. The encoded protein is CSARDGQTATVYNEQYF.

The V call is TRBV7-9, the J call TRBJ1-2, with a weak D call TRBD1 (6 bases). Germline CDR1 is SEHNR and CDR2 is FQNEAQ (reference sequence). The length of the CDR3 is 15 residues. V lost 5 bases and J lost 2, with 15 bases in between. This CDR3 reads CASSLDRTANYGYTF. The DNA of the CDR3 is TGTGCCAGCAGCCTTGACAGGACCGCAAACTATGGCTACACCTTC.

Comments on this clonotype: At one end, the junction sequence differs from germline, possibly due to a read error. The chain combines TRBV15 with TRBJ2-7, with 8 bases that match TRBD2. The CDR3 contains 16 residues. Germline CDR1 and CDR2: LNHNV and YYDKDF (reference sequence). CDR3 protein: CATSRDLGGVRNERYF. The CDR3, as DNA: TGTGCCACCAGCAGAGATCTCGGGGGGGTTAGGAACGAGCGGTACTTC. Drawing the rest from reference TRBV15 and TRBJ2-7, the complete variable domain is DAMVIQNPRYQVTQFGKPVTLSCSQTLNHNVMYWYQQKSSQAPKLLFHYYDKDFNNEADTPDNFQSRRPNTSFCFLDIRSPGLGDTAMYLCATSRDLGGVRNERYFGPGTRLTVT.

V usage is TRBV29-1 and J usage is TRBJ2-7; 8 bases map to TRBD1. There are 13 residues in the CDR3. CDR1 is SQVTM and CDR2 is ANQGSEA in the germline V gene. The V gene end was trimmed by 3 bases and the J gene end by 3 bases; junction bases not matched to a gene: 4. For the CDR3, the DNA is TGCAGCGTTGATACCGGGACAGGCTACGAGCAGTACTTC. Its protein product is CSVDTGTGYEQYF.

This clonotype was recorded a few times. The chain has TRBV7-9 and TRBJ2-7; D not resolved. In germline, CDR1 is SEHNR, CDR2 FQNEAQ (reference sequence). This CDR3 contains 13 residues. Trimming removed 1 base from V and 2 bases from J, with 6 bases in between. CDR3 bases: TGTGCCAGCAGCTTAGAGATCGCCTACGAGCAGTACTTC. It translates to CASSLEIAYEQYF.

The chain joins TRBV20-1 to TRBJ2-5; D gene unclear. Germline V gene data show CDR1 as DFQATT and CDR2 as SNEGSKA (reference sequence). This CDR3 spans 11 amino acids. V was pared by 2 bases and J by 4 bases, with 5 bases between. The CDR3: CSARFAETQYF. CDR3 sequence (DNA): TGCAGTGCTAGATTCGCAGAGACCCAGTACTTC.

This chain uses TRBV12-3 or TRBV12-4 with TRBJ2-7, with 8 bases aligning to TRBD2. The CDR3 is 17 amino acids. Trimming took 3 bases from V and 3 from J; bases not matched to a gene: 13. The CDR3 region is CASSFSRGGHGGYEQYF. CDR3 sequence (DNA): TGTGCCAGCAGTTTCTCCCGGGGGGGGCATGGGGGCTACGAGCAGTACTTC.

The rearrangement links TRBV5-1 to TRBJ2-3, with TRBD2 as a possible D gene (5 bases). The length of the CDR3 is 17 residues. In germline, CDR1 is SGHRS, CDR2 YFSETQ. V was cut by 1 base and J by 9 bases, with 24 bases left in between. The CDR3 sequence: CASSLQFQDSSLGTQYF. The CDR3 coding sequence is TGCGCCAGCAGCTTGCAGTTTCAGGACTCCTCCCTTGGGACGCAGTATTTT. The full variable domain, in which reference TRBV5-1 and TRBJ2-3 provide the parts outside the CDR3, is KAGVTQTPRYLIKTRGQQVTLSCSPISGHRSVSWYQQTPGQGLQFLFEYFSETQRNKGNFPGRFSGRQFSNSRSEMNVSTLELGDSALYLCASSLQFQDSSLGTQYFGPGTRLTVL.

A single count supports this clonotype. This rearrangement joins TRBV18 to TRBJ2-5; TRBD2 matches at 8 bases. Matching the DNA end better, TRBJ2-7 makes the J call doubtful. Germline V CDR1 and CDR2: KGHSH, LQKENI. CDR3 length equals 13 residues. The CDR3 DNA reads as TGTGCCAGCGCCCTAAAGGCGGGGGGCGAGCAGTACTTC. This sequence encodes CASALKAGGEQYF.

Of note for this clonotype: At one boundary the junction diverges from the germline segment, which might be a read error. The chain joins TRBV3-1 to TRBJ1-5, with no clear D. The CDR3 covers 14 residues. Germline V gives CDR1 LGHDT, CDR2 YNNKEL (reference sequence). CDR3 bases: TGTGCCAGCAGTCAAGTGACGGCGGGACAGCCCCAGCATTTT. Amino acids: CASSQVTAGQPQHF.

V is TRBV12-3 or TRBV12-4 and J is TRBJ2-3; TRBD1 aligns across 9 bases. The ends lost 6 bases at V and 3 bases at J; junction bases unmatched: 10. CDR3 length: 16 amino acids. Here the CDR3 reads CASRPLLGQGTDTQYF. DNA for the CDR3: TGTGCCAGCAGGCCACTTTTGGGACAGGGAACAGATACGCAGTATTTT.

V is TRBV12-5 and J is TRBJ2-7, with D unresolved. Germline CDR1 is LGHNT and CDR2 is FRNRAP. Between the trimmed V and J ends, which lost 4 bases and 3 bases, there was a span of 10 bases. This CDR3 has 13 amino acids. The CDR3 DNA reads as TGTGCTAGTGGTTCCCGTGGGAACTACGAGCAGTACTTC. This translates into CASGSRGNYEQYF.

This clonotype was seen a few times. CDR3 DNA: TGTGCCAGCAGTTCGATCCGGGACGTTTACGAGCAGTACTTC. Its protein is CASSSIRDVYEQYF. This chain links TRBV7-9 with TRBJ2-7; the D gene could be TRBD1 or TRBD2 (5 bases each). V gave up 6 bases and J gave up 4 bases, with 16 bases separating them. Germline lookup yields CDR1 SEHNR and CDR2 FQNEAQ (reference sequence). The CDR3 is made up of 14 amino acids. Filled out from reference TRBV7-9 and TRBJ2-7, the complete variable domain reads DTGVSQNPRHKITKRGQNVTFRCDPISEHNRLYWYRQTLGQGPEFLTYFQNEAQLEKSRLLSDRFSAERPKGSFSTLEIQRTEQGDSAMYLCASSSIRDVYEQYFGPGTRLTVT.